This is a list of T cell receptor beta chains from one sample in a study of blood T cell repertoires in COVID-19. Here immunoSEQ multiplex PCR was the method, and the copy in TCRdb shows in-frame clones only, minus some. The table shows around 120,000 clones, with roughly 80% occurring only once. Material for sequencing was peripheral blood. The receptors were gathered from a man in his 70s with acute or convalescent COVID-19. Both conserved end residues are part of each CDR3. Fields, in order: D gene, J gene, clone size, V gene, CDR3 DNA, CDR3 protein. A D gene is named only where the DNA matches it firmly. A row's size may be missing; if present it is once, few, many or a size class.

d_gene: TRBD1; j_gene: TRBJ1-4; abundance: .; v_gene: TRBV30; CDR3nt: TGTGCCTGGAGTTCTGGACAGGGACGGCGAAAACTGTTTTTT; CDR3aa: CAWSSGQGRRKLFF
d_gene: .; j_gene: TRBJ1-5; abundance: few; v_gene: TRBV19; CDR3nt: TGTGCCAGTAGTATTACGGGGAGCAATCAGCCCCAGCATTTT; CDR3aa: CASSITGSNQPQHF
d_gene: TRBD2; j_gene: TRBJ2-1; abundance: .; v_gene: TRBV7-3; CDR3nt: TGTGCCAGCAGCTCCCCCGGCCAGACTAGCGGCCCTTACAATGAGCAGTTCTTC; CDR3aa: CASSSPGQTSGPYNEQFF
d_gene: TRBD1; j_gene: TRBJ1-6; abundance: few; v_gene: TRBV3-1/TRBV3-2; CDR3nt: TGTGCCAGCAGAGACAGGGACCAGGGGGCGGGAAATTCACCCCTCCACTTT; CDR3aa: CASRDRDQGAGNSPLHF
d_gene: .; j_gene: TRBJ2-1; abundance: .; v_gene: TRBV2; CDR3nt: TGTGCCAGCAGTGAATTCCCCGACTTTTCCAATGAGCAGTTCTTC; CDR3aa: CASSEFPDFSNEQFF
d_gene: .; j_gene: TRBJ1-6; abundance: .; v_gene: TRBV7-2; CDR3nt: TGTGCCAGCAGCACGTGGGCAGGGTCGAATTCACCCCTCCACTTT; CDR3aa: CASSTWAGSNSPLHF
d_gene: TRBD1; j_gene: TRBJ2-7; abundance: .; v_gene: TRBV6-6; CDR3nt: TGTGCCAGCACCAACTCAGGGGGTGGCGAGCAGTACTTC; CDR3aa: CASTNSGGGEQYF
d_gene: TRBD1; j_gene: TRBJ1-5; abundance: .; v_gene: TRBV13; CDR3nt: TGTGCCAGCAGCTTAGGCTACTCAGGGGGCACGCAGCCCCAGCATTTT; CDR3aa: CASSLGYSGGTQPQHF
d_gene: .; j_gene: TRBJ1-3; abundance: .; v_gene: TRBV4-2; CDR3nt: TGTGCCAGCAGCCACCGCGGGCTCGAGGACACCATATATTTT; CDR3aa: CASSHRGLEDTIYF
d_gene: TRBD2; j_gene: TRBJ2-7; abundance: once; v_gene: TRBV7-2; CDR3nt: TGTGCCAGCAGCTTAGCGTACGGCGGGAGCACCTACGAGCAGTACTTC; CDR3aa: CASSLAYGGSTYEQYF
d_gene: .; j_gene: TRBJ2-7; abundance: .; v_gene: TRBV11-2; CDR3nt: TGTGCCAGTACTAGCCGGATCTACGAGCAGTACTTC; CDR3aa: CASTSRIYEQYF
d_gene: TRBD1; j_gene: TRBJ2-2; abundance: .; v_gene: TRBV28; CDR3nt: TGTGCCAGCAGCCGACCGGACAGGGCGAACACCGGGGAGCTGTTTTTT; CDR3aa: CASSRPDRANTGELFF
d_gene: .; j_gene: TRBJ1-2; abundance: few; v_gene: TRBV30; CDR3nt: TGTGCCTGGACCGCCGGGGGGGATGGCTACACCTTC; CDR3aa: CAWTAGGDGYTF
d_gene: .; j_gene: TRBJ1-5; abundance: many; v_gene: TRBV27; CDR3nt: TGTGCCAGCAGTTTAGCTCAGGGGTGGAATCAGCCCCAGCATTTT; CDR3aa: CASSLAQGWNQPQHF
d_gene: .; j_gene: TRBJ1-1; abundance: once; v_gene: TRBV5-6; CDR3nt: TGTGCCAGCAGCTTGGCCGGCCGAGGGTCCACGGGAGCTTTCTTT; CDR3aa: CASSLAGRGSTGAFF
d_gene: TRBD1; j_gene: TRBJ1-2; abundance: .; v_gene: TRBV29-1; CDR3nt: TGCAGCGTCACCCTAACAGGGGGCCTTAACTATGGCTACACCTTC; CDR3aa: CSVTLTGGLNYGYTF
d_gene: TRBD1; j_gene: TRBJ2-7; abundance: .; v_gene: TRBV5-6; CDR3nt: TGTGCCAGCAGCTTGACAGGGGACTCCTACGAGCAGTACTTC; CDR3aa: CASSLTGDSYEQYF
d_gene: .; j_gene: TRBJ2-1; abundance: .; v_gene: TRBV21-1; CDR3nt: TGTGCCAGCAGCAAAGGTAGTAGCTCAGAAACCTACAATGAGCAGTTCTTC; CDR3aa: CASSKGSSSETYNEQFF
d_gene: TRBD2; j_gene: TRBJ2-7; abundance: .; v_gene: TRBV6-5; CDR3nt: TGTGCCAGCAGTTTACACAAGCGGGGGGATTACGAGCAGTACTTC; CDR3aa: CASSLHKRGDYEQYF
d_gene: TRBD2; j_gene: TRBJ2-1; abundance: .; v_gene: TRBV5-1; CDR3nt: TGCGCCAGCAGCTTGGGATTCGAAGGCGGGAGTCGCAATGAGCAGTTCTTC; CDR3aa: CASSLGFEGGSRNEQFF
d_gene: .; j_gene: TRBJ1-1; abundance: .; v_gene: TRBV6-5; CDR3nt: TGTGCCAGCAGTTACTCCAGGGGCGCTGCTTTCTTT; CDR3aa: CASSYSRGAAFF
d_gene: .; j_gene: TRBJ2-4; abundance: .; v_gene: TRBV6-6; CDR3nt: TGTGCCAGCACCAGGGGGGTAGCCAAAAACATTCAGTACTTC; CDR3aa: CASTRGVAKNIQYF
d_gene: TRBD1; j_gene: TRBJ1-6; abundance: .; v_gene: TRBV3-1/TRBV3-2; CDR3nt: TGTGCCAGCAGCCAAGGGGACAGGGATAATTCACCCCTCCACTTT; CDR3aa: CASSQGDRDNSPLHF
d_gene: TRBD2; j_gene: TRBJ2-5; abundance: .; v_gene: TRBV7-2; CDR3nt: TGTGCCAGCAGCTTTGGGACTAGCTTACAAGAGACCCAGTACTTC; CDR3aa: CASSFGTSLQETQYF
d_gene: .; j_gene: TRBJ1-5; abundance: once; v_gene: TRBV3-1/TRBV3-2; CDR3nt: TGTGCCAGCAGCCAAGTTCGCTGCCAGGGTGGCAATCAGCCCCAGCATTTT; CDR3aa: CASSQVRCQGGNQPQHF
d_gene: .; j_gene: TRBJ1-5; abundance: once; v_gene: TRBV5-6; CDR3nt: TGTGCCAGCAGCTTGCGGGACAACAATCAGCCCCAGCATTTT; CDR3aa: CASSLRDNNQPQHF
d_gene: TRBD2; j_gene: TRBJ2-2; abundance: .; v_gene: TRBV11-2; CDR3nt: TGTGCCAGCAGCTTAGATTTTGGACTAGCGGGCCTCTCGGGAACCGGGGAGCTGTTTTTT; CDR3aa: CASSLDFGLAGLSGTGELFF
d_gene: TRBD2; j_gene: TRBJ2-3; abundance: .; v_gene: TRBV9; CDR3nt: TGTGCCAGCAGCGCGACTAGCGGGGGTACGGATACGCAGTATTTT; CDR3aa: CASSATSGGTDTQYF
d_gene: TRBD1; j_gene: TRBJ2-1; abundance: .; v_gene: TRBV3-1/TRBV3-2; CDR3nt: TGTGCCAGCAGCCAAGCAGGGGGTTTATTCTACAATGAGCAGTTCTTC; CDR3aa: CASSQAGGLFYNEQFF
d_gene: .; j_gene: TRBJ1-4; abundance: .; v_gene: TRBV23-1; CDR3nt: TGCGCCAGCAGACCCGGGAGGAGGTCTAATGAAAAACTGTTTTTT; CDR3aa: CASRPGRRSNEKLFF
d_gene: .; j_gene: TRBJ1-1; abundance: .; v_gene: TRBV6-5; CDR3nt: TGTGCCAGCAGTTACACAGGTTACCCTGAAGCTTTCTTT; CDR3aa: CASSYTGYPEAFF
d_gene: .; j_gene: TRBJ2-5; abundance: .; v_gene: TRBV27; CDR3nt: TGTGCCAGCAGTCCCAACCCCGGGACAAAAAAGCAAGAGACCCAGTACTTC; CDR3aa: CASSPNPGTKKQETQYF
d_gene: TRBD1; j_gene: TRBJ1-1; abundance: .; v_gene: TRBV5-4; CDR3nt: TGTGCCAGCACCTCAGGGGGCGATTATGCTTTCTTT; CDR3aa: CASTSGGDYAFF
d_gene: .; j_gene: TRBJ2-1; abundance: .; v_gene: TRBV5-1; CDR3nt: TGCGCCAGCAGCCTTAGCTCCTACAATGAGCAGTTCTTC; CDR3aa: CASSLSSYNEQFF
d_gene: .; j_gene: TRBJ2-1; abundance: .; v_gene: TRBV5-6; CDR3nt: TGTGCCAGCAGCTATGACAGCTCCTACAATGAGCAGTTCTTC; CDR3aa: CASSYDSSYNEQFF
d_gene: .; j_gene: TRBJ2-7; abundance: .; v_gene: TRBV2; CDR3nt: TGTGCCAGCCGAGGGACTCTCCTTTCCTACGAGCAGTACTTC; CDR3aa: CASRGTLLSYEQYF
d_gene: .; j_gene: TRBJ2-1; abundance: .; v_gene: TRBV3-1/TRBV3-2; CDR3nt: TGTGCCAGCAGCCAAATCCAACGGGATGAGCAGTTCTTC; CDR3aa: CASSQIQRDEQFF
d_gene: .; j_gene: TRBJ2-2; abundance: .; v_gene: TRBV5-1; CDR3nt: TGCGCCAGCAGTATGGCTGCGAACACCGGGGAGCTGTTTTTT; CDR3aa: CASSMAANTGELFF
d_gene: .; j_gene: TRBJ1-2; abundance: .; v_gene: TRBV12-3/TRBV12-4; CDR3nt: TGTGCCAGCAGTCACGGAGGGGTCGGCTACACCTTC; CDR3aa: CASSHGGVGYTF
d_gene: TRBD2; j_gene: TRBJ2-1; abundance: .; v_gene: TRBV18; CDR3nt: TGTGCCAGCTCACCAAATCTCGAGGGAGGGTTTACTGATGAGCAGTTCTTC; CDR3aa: CASSPNLEGGFTDEQFF
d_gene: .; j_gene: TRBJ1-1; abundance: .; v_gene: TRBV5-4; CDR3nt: TGTGCCAGCAGATTACAGGCCGGGAACACTGAAGCTTTCTTT; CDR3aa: CASRLQAGNTEAFF
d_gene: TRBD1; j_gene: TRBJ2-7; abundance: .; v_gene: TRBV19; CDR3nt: TGTGCCAGTAGACTTAGACCGGGACAGGCCTACGAGCAGTACTTC; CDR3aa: CASRLRPGQAYEQYF
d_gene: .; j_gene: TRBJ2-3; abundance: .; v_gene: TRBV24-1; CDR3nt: TGTGCCACCAGTGATTCGGGGACAGATACGCAGTATTTT; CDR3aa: CATSDSGTDTQYF
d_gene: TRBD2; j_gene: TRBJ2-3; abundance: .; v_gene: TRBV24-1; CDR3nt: TGTGCCACCAGTGATCGGGCGGGGGGACCAGATACGCAGTATTTT; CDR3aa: CATSDRAGGPDTQYF
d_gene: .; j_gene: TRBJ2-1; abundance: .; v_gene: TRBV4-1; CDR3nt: TGCGCCAGCAGCCAAGATAAGACAGTTAGCAATGAGCAGTTCTTC; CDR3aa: CASSQDKTVSNEQFF
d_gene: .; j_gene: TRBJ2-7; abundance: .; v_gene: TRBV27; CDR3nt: TGTGCCAGTCGAACCCTAGGGGTTAGGAACGAGCAGTACTTC; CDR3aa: CASRTLGVRNEQYF
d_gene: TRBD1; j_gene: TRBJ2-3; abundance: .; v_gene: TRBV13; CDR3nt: TGTGCCAGCAGCTCTACAGGGGGCATCGCGGATACGCAGTATTTT; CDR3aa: CASSSTGGIADTQYF
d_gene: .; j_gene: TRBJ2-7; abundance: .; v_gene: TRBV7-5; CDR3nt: TGTGCCAGAAGCTCTGCCGGTTATAGCGGGAGAGAGGGCGAGCAGTACTTC; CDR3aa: CARSSAGYSGREGEQYF
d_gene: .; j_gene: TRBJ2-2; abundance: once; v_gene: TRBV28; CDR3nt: TGTGCCAGCAGTTTCGGTGGGGAGCTGTTTTTT; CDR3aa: CASSFGGELFF
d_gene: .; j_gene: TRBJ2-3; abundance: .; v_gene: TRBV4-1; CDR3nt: TGCGCCAGCAGCCAAGAATCAGGGCCTAGCACAGATACGCAGTATTTT; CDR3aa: CASSQESGPSTDTQYF
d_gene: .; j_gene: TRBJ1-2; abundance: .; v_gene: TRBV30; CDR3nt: TGTGCCTGGAGTGAGTTGAGGGCAAGATACACCTTC; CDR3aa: CAWSELRARYTF
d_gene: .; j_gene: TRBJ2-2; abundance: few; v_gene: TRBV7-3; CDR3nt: TGTGCCAGCAGCTTGGCAGGGGCCGGGGAGCTGTTTTTT; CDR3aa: CASSLAGAGELFF
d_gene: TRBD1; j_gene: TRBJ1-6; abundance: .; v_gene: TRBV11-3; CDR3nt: TGTGCCAGCAGCTGGGACAGAAATTCACCCCTCCACTTT; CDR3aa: CASSWDRNSPLHF
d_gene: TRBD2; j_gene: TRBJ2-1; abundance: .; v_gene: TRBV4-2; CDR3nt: TGTGCCAGCAGCCAAAGGAGCAGCGGGGGGTACAATGAGCAGTTCTTC; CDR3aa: CASSQRSSGGYNEQFF
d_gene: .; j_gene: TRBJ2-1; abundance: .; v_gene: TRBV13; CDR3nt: TGTGCCAGCAGCTACAACAGGGCTGAGCAGTTCTTC; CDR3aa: CASSYNRAEQFF
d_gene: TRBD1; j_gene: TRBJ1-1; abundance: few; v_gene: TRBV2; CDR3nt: TGTGCCAGCAGTGTCCAGGGGGAGAACACTGAAGCTTTCTTT; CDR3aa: CASSVQGENTEAFF
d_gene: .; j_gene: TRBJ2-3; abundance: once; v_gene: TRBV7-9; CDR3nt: TGTGCCAGCAGCTTATTTTCGGGGGGCGGTATGGGGCCAGATACGCAGTATTTT; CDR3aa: CASSLFSGGGMGPDTQYF
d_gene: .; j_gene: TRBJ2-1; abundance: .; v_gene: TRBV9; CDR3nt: TGTGCCAGCAGCGATAGACTCTACAATGAGCAGTTCTTC; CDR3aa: CASSDRLYNEQFF
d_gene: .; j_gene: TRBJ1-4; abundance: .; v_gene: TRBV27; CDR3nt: TGTGCCAGCACCCCTTTGAGGGTAATTGAAAAACTGTTTTTT; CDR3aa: CASTPLRVIEKLFF
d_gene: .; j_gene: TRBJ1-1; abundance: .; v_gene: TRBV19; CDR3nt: TGTGCCAGTAGTATAAGCAGGAATCGGCGAAAAGCTTTCTTT; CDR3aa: CASSISRNRRKAFF